This paragraph reports one TCR beta chain. The antigen remains undetermined. The CDR3 runs 14 residues. V was clipped by 7 bases and J by 5 bases, with 18 bases between them. CDR1 MRHNA and CDR2 SNTAGT come from the germline V gene. Naive-designated CD8 cells lacked CD45RO, were positively enriched for CCR7, and omitted terminally differentiated effector memory CD45RA+ cells. Authors' data handling: For the immunoSEQ data, sequences were junction-only without quality scores, so filtering differed. Assay used: immunoSEQ multiplex PCR; TCRdb lists only in-frame clones, some missing. From that table come the V and J calls and clone size; the DNA was used to work out D and trimming. The profile shows around 1.9 million clones, about 93% of them singletons. This specimen belongs to a study of shared clonotypes between healthy human individuals. Study-wide findings and caveats: Researchers sampled blood only, noting tissue repertoires likely differ. Non-shared clonotypes displayed generation probabilities falling below those of clonotypes present in all four donors.

Specimen: naive CD8+ T cells from PBMCs. The chain couples TRBV6-4 to TRBJ2-7, with a possible D match to TRBD1 (6 bases). This receptor was identified in a man between 18 and 35 years old in good health. Some clones in this sample may be carry-over from other donors' samples. The CDR3 coding sequence is TGTGCCAGCACTATCCGGATCAGGGGCCACGAGCAGTACTTC. Translated: CASTIRIRGHEQYF.